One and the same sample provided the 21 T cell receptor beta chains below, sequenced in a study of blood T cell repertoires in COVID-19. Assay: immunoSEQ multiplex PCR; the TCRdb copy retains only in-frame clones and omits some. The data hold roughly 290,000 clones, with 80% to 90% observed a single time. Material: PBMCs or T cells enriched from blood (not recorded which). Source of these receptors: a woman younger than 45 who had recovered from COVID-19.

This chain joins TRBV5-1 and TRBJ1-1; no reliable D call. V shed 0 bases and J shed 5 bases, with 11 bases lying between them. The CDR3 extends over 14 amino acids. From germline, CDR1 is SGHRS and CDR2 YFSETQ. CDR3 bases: TGCGCCAGCAGCTTGGAAGCGACGGGGACTGAAGCTTTCTTT. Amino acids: CASSLEATGTEAFF.

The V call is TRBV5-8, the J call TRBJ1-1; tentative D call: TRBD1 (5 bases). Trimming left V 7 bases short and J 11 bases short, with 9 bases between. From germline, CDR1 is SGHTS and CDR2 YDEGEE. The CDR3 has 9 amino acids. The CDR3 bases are TGTGCCAGCGGGGGGAACGCTTTCTTT. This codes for CASGGNAFF. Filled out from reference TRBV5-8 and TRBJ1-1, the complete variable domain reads EAGVTQSPTHLIKTRGQQATLRCSPISGHTSVYWYQQALGLGLQFLLWYDEGEERNRGNFPPRFSGRQFPNYSSELNVNALELEDSALYLCASGGNAFFGQGTRLTVV.

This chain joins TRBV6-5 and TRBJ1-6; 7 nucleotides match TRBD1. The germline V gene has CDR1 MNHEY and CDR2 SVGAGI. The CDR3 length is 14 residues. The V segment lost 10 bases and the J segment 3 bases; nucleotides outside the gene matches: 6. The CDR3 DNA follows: TGTGCCACCCAGACAGGGTACTATAATTCACCCCTCCACTTT. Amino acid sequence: CATQTGYYNSPLHF.

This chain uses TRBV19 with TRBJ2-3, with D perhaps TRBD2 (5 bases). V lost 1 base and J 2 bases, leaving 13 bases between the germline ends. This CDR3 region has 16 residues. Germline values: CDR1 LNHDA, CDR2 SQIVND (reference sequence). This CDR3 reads CASSIGASLHTDTQYF. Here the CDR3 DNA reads TGTGCCAGTAGTATAGGCGCTAGCCTGCACACAGATACGCAGTATTTT.

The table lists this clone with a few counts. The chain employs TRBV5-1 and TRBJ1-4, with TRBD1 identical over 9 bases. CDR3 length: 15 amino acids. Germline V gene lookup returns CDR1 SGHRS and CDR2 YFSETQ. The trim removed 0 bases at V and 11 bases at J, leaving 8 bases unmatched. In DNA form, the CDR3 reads TGCGCCAGCAGCTTGGCCGCGGGACAGGGACGGAAACTGTTTTTT. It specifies CASSLAAGQGRKLFF.

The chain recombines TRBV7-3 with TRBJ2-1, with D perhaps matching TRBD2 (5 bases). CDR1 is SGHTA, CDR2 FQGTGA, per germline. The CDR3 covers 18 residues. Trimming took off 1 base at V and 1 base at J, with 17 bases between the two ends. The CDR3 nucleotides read TGTGCCAGCAGCTTAAATGTGAACAAAGGCGGGTCCTACAATGAGCAGTTCTTC. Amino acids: CASSLNVNKGGSYNEQFF.

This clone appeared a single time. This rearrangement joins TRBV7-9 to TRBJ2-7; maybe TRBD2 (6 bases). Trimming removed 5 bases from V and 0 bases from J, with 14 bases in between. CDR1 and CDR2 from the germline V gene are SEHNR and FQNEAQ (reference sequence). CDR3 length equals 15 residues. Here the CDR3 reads CASSPVGRSSYEQYF. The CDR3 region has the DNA TGTGCCAGCAGCCCCGTAGGGAGGAGCTCCTACGAGCAGTACTTC. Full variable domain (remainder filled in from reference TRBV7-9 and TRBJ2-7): DTGVSQNPRHKITKRGQNVTFRCDPISEHNRLYWYRQTLGQGPEFLTYFQNEAQLEKSRLLSDRFSAERPKGSFSTLEIQRTEQGDSAMYLCASSPVGRSSYEQYFGPGTRLTVT.

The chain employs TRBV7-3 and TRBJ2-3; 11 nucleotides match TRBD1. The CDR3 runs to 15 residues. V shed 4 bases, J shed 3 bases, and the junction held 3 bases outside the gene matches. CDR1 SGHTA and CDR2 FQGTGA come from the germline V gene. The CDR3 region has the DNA TGTGCCAGCAGCTCGGACAGGGGGCTAACAGATACGCAGTATTTT. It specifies CASSSDRGLTDTQYF.

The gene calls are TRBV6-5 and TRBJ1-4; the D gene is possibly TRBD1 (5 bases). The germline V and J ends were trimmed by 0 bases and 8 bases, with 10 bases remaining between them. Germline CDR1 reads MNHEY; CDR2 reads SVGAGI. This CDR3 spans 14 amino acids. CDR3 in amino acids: CASSYSGVREKLFF. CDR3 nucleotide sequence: TGTGCCAGCAGTTACTCAGGGGTCCGCGAAAAACTGTTTTTT.

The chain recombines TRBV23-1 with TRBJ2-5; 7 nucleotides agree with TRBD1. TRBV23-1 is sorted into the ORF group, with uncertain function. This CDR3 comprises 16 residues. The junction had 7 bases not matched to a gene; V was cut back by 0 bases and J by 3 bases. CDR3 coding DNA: TGCGCCAGCAGTCAATCGCCGGGACAGAGTAAAGAGACCCAGTACTTC. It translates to CASSQSPGQSKETQYF.

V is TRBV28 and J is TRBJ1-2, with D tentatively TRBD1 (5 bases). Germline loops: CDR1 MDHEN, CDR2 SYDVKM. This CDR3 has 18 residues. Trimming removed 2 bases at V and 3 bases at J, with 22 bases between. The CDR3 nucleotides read TGTGCCAGCAGTTTAGATCTCGGCGGTTACAGGACCCACTATGGCTACACCTTC. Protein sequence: CASSLDLGGYRTHYGYTF.

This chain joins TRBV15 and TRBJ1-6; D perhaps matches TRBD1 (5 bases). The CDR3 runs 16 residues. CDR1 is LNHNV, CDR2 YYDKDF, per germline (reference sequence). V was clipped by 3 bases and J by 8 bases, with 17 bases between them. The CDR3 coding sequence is TGTGCCACCAGCAGTGATCCAGCAGGGCAGGATTCACCCCTCCACTTT. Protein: CATSSDPAGQDSPLHF.

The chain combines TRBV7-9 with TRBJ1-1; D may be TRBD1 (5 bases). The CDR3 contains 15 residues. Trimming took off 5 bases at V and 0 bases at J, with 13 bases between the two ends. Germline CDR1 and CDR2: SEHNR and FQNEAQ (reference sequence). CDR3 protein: CASSTRTNVNTEAFF. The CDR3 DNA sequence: TGTGCCAGCAGCACACGGACAAATGTGAACACTGAAGCTTTCTTT.

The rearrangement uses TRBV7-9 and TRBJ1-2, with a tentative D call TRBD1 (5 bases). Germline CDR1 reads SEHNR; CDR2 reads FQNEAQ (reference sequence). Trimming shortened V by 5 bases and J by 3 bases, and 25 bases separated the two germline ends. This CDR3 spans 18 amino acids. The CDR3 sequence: CASSPTGGDSGRDYGYTF. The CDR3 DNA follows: TGTGCCAGCAGCCCCACCGGAGGAGATTCAGGGAGGGACTATGGCTACACCTTC.

DNA for the CDR3: TGTGCCAGCCTTTTCGTCCGGGGGTTGAACACTGAAGCTTTCTTT. This codes for CASLFVRGLNTEAFF. This chain connects TRBV18 to TRBJ1-1; D perhaps matches TRBD1 (5 bases). Trimming removed 8 bases from V and 0 bases from J, with 16 bases in between. CDR1 is KGHSH, CDR2 LQKENI, per germline. There are 15 residues in the CDR3.

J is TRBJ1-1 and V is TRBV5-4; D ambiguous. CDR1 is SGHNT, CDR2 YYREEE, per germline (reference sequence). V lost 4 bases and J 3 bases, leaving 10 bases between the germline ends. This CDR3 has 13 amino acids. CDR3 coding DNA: TGTGCCAGCAGCCAAAACAGCCACACTGAAGCTTTCTTT. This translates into CASSQNSHTEAFF.

Written as DNA, the CDR3 is TGTGCCAGCAGCTTGGCAGGGGTCGAGACCCAGTACTTC. This translates into CASSLAGVETQYF. This chain connects TRBV5-6 to TRBJ2-5, with D possibly being TRBD1 (6 bases). V was pared by 0 bases and J by 5 bases, with 8 bases between. Looked up from germline, CDR1 is SGHDT and CDR2 is YYEEEE. The CDR3 extends over 13 amino acids.

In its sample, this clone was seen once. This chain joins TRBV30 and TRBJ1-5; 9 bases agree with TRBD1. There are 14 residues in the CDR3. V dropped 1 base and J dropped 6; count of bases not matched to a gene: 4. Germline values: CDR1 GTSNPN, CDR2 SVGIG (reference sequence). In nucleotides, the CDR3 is TGTGCCTGGAGTGGGACAGGGGAAGGTCAGCCCCAGCATTTT. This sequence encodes CAWSGTGEGQPQHF.

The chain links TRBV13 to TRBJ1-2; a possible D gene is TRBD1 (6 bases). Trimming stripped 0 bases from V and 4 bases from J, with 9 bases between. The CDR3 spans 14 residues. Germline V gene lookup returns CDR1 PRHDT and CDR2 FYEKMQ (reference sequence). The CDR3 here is CASSLGDSGYGYTF. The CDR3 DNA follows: TGTGCCAGCAGCTTAGGGGACAGTGGCTATGGCTACACCTTC.

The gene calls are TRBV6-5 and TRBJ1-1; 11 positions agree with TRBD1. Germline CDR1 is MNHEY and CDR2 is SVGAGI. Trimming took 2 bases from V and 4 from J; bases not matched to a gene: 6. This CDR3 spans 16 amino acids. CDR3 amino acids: CASSYDWDRGITEAFF. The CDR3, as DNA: TGTGCCAGCAGTTACGACTGGGACAGGGGGATCACTGAAGCTTTCTTT.

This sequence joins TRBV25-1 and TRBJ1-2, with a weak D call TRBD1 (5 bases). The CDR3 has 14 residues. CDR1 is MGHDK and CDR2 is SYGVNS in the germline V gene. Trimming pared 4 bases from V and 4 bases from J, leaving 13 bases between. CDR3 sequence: CASSGFLTVYGYTF. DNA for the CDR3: TGTGCCAGCAGTGGTTTCTTGACAGTCTATGGCTACACCTTC.